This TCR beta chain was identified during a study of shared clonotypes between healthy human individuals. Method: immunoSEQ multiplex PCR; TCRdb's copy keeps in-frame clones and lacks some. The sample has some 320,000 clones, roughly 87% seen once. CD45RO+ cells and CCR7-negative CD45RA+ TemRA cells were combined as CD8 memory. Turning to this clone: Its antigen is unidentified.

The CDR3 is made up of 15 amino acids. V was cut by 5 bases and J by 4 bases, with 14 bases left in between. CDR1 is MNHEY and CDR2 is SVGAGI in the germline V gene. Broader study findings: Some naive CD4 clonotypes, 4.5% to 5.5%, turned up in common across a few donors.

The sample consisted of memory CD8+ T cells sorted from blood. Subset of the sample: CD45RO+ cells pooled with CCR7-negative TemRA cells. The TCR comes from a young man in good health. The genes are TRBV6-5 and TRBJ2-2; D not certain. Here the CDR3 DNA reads TGTGCCAGCAGTCTATTAGGGCGAGTCACCGGGGAGCTGTTTTTT. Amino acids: CASSLLGRVTGELFF.